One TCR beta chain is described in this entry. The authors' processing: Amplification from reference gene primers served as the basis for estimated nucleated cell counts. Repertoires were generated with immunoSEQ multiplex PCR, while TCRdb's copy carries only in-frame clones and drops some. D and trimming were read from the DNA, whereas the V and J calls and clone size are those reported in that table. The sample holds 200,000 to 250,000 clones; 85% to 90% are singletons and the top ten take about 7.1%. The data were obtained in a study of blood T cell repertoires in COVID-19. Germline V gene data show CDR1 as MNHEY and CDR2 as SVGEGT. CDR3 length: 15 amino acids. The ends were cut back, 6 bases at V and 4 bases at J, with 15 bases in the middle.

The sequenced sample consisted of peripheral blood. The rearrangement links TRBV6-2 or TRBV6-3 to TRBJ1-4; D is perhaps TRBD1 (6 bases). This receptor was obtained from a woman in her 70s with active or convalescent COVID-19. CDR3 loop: CASSPRQALNEKLFF. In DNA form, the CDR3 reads TGTGCCAGCAGCCCTCGACAGGCGCTTAATGAAAAACTGTTTTTT.